Shown below are 4 T cell receptor beta chains from a single sample sequenced in a study of T cells after yellow fever vaccination. Using its own MiXCR run on the 5' RACE reads, TCRdb lists one record per CDR3 protein. The table includes around 320,000 distinct CDR3 sequences, 3.5% to 4.5% detected once. Sequencing used PBMCs, obtained 15 days after the yellow fever booster vaccination. Receptors originate from a man in his late teens or twenties who received the YFV17D yellow fever vaccine.

The chain carries TRBV7-3 and TRBJ2-7; D remains ambiguous. V lost 1 base and J lost 5, with 9 bases in between. Looked up from germline, CDR1 is SGHTA and CDR2 is FQGTGA. The CDR3 spans 13 residues. CDR3 sequence: CASSLSLGDEQYF. The DNA of the CDR3 is TGTGCCAGCAGCTTAAGTCTTGGGGACGAGCAGTACTTC.

The sample holds many counts of this clonotype. The chain employs TRBV4-1 and TRBJ2-5, with 12 nucleotides matching TRBD2. The CDR3 is 16 residues long. V shed 5 bases and J 4 bases; nucleotides not matched to a gene: 8. CDR1 and CDR2 from the germline V gene are MGHRA and YSYEKL. CDR3 coding DNA: TGCGCCAGCAGCATAGGGACTAGCGGGCAACTAGAGACCCAGTACTTC. It translates to CASSIGTSGQLETQYF.

This clonotype has ten or more counts. The rearrangement uses TRBV24-1 and TRBJ2-1; TRBD2 matches 10 bases. This CDR3 region has 19 residues. Per the germline V gene, CDR1 is KGHDR and CDR2 is SFDVKD. Trimming cost V 3 bases and J 6 bases; bases outside gene matches: 16. The CDR3, as DNA: TGTGCCACCAGTGATACCTCAGCCCGAGGACTAGCGGACGTCAATGAGCAGTTCTTC. Translation gives CATSDTSARGLADVNEQFF.

In this sample, this clonotype turned up a few times. V usage is TRBV7-2 and J usage is TRBJ2-5; the D gene is possibly TRBD2 (6 bases). The CDR3 extends over 15 amino acids. From germline, CDR1 is SGHTA and CDR2 FQGNSA. V lost 5 bases and J lost 2, with 15 bases in between. The CDR3: CASSLPTGRQETQYF. DNA for the CDR3: TGTGCCAGCAGCCTCCCCACCGGGAGACAAGAGACCCAGTACTTC.